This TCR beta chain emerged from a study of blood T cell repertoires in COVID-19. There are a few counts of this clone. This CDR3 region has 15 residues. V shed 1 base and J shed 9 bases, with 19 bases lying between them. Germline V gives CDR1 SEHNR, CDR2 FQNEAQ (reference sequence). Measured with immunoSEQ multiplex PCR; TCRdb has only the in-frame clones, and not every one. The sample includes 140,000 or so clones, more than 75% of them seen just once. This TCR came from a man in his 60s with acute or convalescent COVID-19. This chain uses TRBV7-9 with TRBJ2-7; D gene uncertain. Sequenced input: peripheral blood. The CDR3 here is CASSLGLEVGTLQYF. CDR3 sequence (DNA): TGTGCCAGCAGCTTAGGACTCGAGGTTGGTACGTTGCAGTACTTC.